This T cell receptor beta chain was recovered during a study of T-cell reconstitution after alpha-beta-depleted transplantation in children. Germline CDR1 is SGHAT and CDR2 is FQNNGV. This CDR3 spans 20 amino acids. The V gene end was trimmed by 5 bases and the J gene end by 0 bases; junction bases not matched to a gene: 18. Unique molecular identifiers tagged the TCRbeta library. TCRdb re-analysed the PCR reads in MiXCR, keeping a single row per CDR3 protein. Among roughly 670,000 distinct CDR3 sequences listed, about an eighth were seen once. The rearrangement joins TRBV11-2 to TRBJ2-1; TRBD2 matches at 8 bases. The sample here was PBMCs, taken before TCRalphabeta/CD19-depleted stem cell transplant. This clonotype was sampled from a girl aged 2 to 10 with congenital amegakaryocytic thrombocytopenia, due to receive a stem cell transplant. The CDR3 DNA reads as TGTGCCAGCAGCCAAAGAGGTTTGGGGCTAGCGGGCCTCTCCTACAATGAGCAGTTCTTC. This gives the protein CASSQRGLGLAGLSYNEQFF.